Sequencing of this TCR beta chain was carried out in a study of neurological immune-mediated disorders. Study in general: Secondary progressive disease was present in 3, and relapsing-remitting disease in roughly 30, of the roughly 34 multiple sclerosis patients. Regarding the study as a whole: In HTLV-1-associated myelopathy, TCR clonal expansion was greatest, whereas multiple sclerosis had the least, falling below healthy controls. The expanded clones of different subjects shared no CDR3 amino acid sequences (suggesting private repertoires in all groups).

This clonotype was counted ten times or more. As yet, its antigen is unknown. Synthesis of cDNA was accomplished via 5'RACE employing 10-nucleotide random UMIs. TCRdb re-analysed the 5' RACE reads in MiXCR, keeping a single row per CDR3 protein. The sample yields 87,000 or so distinct CDR3 sequences, roughly 3.5% seen once. The CDR3 loop spans 13 amino acids. V lost 0 bases, J lost 3 bases, and 9 bases lay in between. Germline CDR1 is DFQATT and CDR2 is SNEGSKA (reference sequence). The rearrangement joins TRBV20-1 to TRBJ2-7, with D perhaps TRBD1 (6 bases). The sequenced material came from PBMCs. This TCR derives from a woman under 30 with multiple sclerosis. CDR3 protein: CSARDWTDYEQYF. CDR3 sequence (DNA): TGCAGTGCTAGAGATTGGACAGACTACGAGCAGTACTTC.